The 15 T cell receptor beta chains below were found in one sample sequenced in a study of shared clonotypes between healthy human individuals. Libraries were prepared by immunoSEQ multiplex PCR; TCRdb keeps only in-frame clonotypes and omits some of them. The sample consists of approximately 2,000,000 clones, over 85% of them appearing once. Positive CCR7 selection of CD45RO-negative cells yielded the naive CD8 cells, and terminally differentiated effector memory CD45RA+ cells were excluded. The specimen sequenced was naive CD8+ T cells from PBMCs. The receptors come from a man younger than 30 in good health. Some clones in this sample may be carry-over from other donors' samples.

This chain connects TRBV4-1 to TRBJ1-2, with D unclear. V was cut by 1 base and J by 0 bases, with 12 bases left in between. Germline V gene lookup returns CDR1 MGHRA and CDR2 YSYEKL. This CDR3 region has 16 residues. The CDR3 coding sequence is TGCGCCAGCAGCCAAGGTAGAGGGCCCGCTAACTATGGCTACACCTTC. This gives the protein CASSQGRGPANYGYTF.

This clone was observed a handful of times. The chain uses TRBV6-1 and TRBJ1-1, with D uncertain. CDR1 is MNHNS, CDR2 SASEGT, per germline. The CDR3 covers 14 residues. Trimming left V 5 bases short and J 0 bases short, with 10 bases between. The CDR3 nucleotides read TGTGCCAGCAGTCCGAGCCTAATGAACACTGAAGCTTTCTTT. Its translation is CASSPSLMNTEAFF.

Concerning this clone: Additional DNA sequences in this sample encode the identical CDR3. The chain combines TRBV11-1 with TRBJ2-7; D possibly uses TRBD1 or TRBD2 (5 bases each). Trimming took off 5 bases at V and 4 bases at J, with 12 bases between the two ends. This CDR3 spans 13 amino acids. Germline loops: CDR1 SGHAT, CDR2 FQDESV (reference sequence). The CDR3 region is CASSLGRGYEQYF. The CDR3 coding sequence is TGTGCCAGCAGCCTGGGACGGGGATACGAGCAGTACTTC.

The chain is built from TRBV5-4 and TRBJ1-1, with D possibly matching TRBD1 (5 bases). Trimming took 0 bases from V and 10 from J, leaving 28 bases between them. Germline CDR1 is SGHNT and CDR2 is YYREEE (reference sequence). The CDR3 contains 18 residues. The CDR3 DNA reads as TGTGCCAGCAGCTTGGCCGGAGGGGTGGCCCTTGGAGGACCTGGAGCTTTCTTT. It encodes CASSLAGGVALGGPGAFF.

The chain combines TRBV7-9 with TRBJ2-5, with TRBD2 identical over 8 bases. Germline lookup yields CDR1 SEHNR and CDR2 FQNEAQ (reference sequence). The trim removed 5 bases at V and 3 bases at J, leaving 8 bases unmatched. The CDR3 spans 15 residues. For the CDR3, the DNA is TGTGCCAGCAGCCCCGGGACTAGTCTCAAAGAGACCCAGTACTTC. The encoded protein is CASSPGTSLKETQYF.

The gene calls are TRBV6-5 and TRBJ2-7; D perhaps matches TRBD2 (6 bases). The CDR3 length is 14 residues. Germline lookup yields CDR1 MNHEY and CDR2 SVGAGI. With 6 bases removed from V and 7 bases from J, the gap between germline ends came to 19 bases. The CDR3 DNA is TGTGCCAGCAGCATTTTAGCGGACTTTGGGGAGCAGTACTTC. This codes for CASSILADFGEQYF.

The chain couples TRBV27 to TRBJ2-7; D is unclear. This CDR3 comprises 14 residues. Germline CDR1 MNHEY, CDR2 SMNVEV (reference sequence). V was pared by 4 bases and J by 2 bases, with 12 bases between. The CDR3 here is CASSSFGGPYEQYF. DNA of the CDR3: TGTGCCAGCAGTTCGTTTGGTGGACCCTACGAGCAGTACTTC.

Notes on this clone: Germline and junction disagree at one end, which may indicate a read error. The chain has TRBV7-9 and TRBJ2-2, with 12 bases that match TRBD2. The CDR3 totals 15 residues. CDR1 and CDR2 from the germline V gene are SEHNR and FQNEAQ (reference sequence). The chain's CDR3 is CASSLAGGPTGELFF. DNA for the CDR3: TGTGCCAGCAGCCTAGCGGGAGGGCCGACCGGGGAGCTGTTTTTT. The entire variable domain, with the rest obtained from reference TRBV7-9 and TRBJ2-2, is as follows: DTGVSQNPRHKITKRGQNVTFRCDPISEHNRLYWYRQTLGQGPEFLTYFQNEAQLEKSRLLSDRFSAERPKGSFSTLEIQRTEQGDSAMYLCASSLAGGPTGELFFGEGSRLTVL.

V and J are TRBV19 and TRBJ1-2, with a possible D match to TRBD1 (6 bases). This CDR3 comprises 14 residues. V was pared by 5 bases and J by 4 bases, with 14 bases between. Germline CDR1 LNHDA, CDR2 SQIVND (reference sequence). Here the CDR3 reads CASSSGQLLYGYTF. In nucleotides, the CDR3 is TGTGCCAGTAGTTCTGGACAGCTCCTCTATGGCTACACCTTC.

As for this clone: In the same sample, other DNA sequences code for this CDR3. This chain links TRBV11-2 with TRBJ2-1; D unresolved. The V and J ends lost 5 bases and 8 bases respectively, with 7 bases between them. The CDR3 consists of 11 residues. CDR1 is SGHAT and CDR2 is FQNNGV in the germline V gene. CDR3 region: CASSLIDEQFF. The CDR3 nucleotides are TGTGCCAGCAGCCTAATCGATGAGCAGTTCTTC. The whole variable domain, filled in from reference TRBV11-2 and TRBJ2-1, reads EAGVAQSPRYKIIEKRQSVAFWCNPISGHATLYWYQQILGQGPKLLIQFQNNGVVDDSQLPKDRFSAERLKGVDSTLKIQPAKLEDSAVYLCASSLIDEQFFGPGTRLTVL.

The chain combines TRBV28 with TRBJ2-7; D uncertain. The CDR3 loop spans 14 amino acids. Germline values: CDR1 MDHEN, CDR2 SYDVKM. The ends were cut back, 4 bases at V and 3 bases at J, with 13 bases in the middle. CDR3 bases: TGTGCCAGCAGTTATCAGATCCCGGGCTACGAGCAGTACTTC. Residues: CASSYQIPGYEQYF. The variable domain in full, with the rest retrieved from reference TRBV28 and TRBJ2-7, is DVKVTQSSRYLVKRTGEKVFLECVQDMDHENMFWYRQDPGLGLRLIYFSYDVKMKEKGDIPEGYSVSREKKERFSLILESASTNQTSMYLCASSYQIPGYEQYFGPGTRLTVT.

The chain carries TRBV7-9 and TRBJ2-7, with D possibly matching TRBD1 (6 bases). Germline assignment: CDR1 SEHNR and CDR2 FQNEAQ (reference sequence). Trimming removed 1 base at V and 1 base at J, with 11 bases between. This CDR3 region has 15 residues. CDR3 loop: CASSLEQDSSYEQYF. The CDR3 DNA is TGTGCCAGCAGCTTAGAGCAGGACAGTTCCTACGAGCAGTACTTC.

V and J are TRBV6-6 and TRBJ2-7; 9 positions agree with TRBD1. Losses at the gene ends were 5 bases for V and 6 bases for J; bases not matched to a gene: 11. The CDR3 contains 15 residues. Per germline, CDR1 MNHNY and CDR2 SVGAGI (reference sequence). The CDR3 here is CASSPEGTGFLEQYF. CDR3 DNA: TGTGCCAGCAGTCCCGAGGGGACAGGGTTTCTCGAGCAGTACTTC.

V usage is TRBV7-9 and J usage is TRBJ1-1; 8 positions agree with TRBD1. Trimming took 5 bases from V and 6 from J; bases not matched to a gene: 8. The CDR3 runs 14 residues. In germline, CDR1 is SEHNR, CDR2 FQNEAQ (reference sequence). As DNA, the CDR3 is TGTGCCAGCAGCCCGCAGGGGGCTGAGTCTGAAGCTTTCTTT. Protein product: CASSPQGAESEAFF.

The rearrangement links TRBV2 to TRBJ2-1; D is uncertain. Germline V gene sequence: CDR1 SNHLY, CDR2 FYNNEI. CDR3 length: 10 amino acids. Between the trimmed V and J ends, which lost 11 bases and 8 bases, there was a span of 10 bases. The CDR3 bases are TGTGCCCTAGGTTCGGATGAGCAGTTCTTC. Translated: CALGSDEQFF. The entire variable domain, with the rest obtained from reference TRBV2 and TRBJ2-1, is as follows: EPEVTQTPSHQVTQMGQEVILRCVPISNHLYFYWYRQILGQKVEFLVSFYNNEISEKSEIFDDQFSVERPDGSNFTLKIRSTKLEDSAMYFCALGSDEQFFGPGTRLTVL.